These 9 T cell receptor beta chains were all obtained from the same sample, sequenced in a study of blood T cell repertoires in COVID-19. TCRdb's table, derived via immunoSEQ multiplex PCR, lists solely in-frame clones and lacks some. The repertoire holds 55,000 to 75,000 clones, with about 80% as singletons. Sequencing was carried out using peripheral blood. The receptors shown here come from a man aged 65 to 79 who had recovered from COVID-19.

V and J are TRBV19 and TRBJ1-3; 7 positions match TRBD1. J gave up 1 base and V 4 bases, and 4 bases lay outside the gene matches. This CDR3 is built from 15 residues. Germline-derived CDR1 and CDR2 are LNHDA and SQIVND (reference sequence). CDR3 sequence: CASSTDRESGNTIYF. As DNA, the CDR3 is TGTGCCAGTAGTACCGACAGGGAGTCTGGAAACACCATATATTTT.

A single count supports this clone. V and J are TRBV11-2 and TRBJ1-1, with D perhaps matching TRBD1 (5 bases). V dropped 4 bases and J dropped 4 bases, with 19 bases sitting between them. The CDR3 runs to 16 residues. The V gene's germline CDR1 is SGHAT and CDR2 FQNNGV. DNA for the CDR3: TGTGCCAGCAGCTCGGCCCCAGGGTTGCGTGGCACTGAAGCTTTCTTT. Its protein product is CASSSAPGLRGTEAFF.

Here the CDR3 DNA reads TGTGCCATCAGGGGAGCCGAGGACAGGGGGGGACAGACCCAGTACTTC. Its translation: CAIRGAEDRGGQTQYF. The chain links TRBV10-3 to TRBJ2-5; 10 bases agree with TRBD1. Looked up from germline, CDR1 is ENHRY and CDR2 is SYGVKD. The CDR3 consists of 16 residues. J was trimmed by 6 bases and V by 6 bases; bases with no gene match: 13.

The V gene is TRBV6-5, the J gene TRBJ2-7; D possibly corresponds to TRBD1 (7 bases). The CDR3 contains 15 residues. Trimming shortened V by 6 bases and J by 4 bases, and 19 bases separated the two germline ends. Germline CDR1 is MNHEY and CDR2 is SVGAGI. CDR3 sequence reads: CASSLAGQGGYEQYF. As DNA, the CDR3 is TGTGCCAGCAGCTTAGCAGGGCAGGGGGGATACGAGCAGTACTTC.

V usage is TRBV4-1 and J usage is TRBJ2-1; no clear D. The CDR3 covers 12 residues. Between the trimmed V and J ends, which lost 3 bases and 7 bases, there was a span of 7 bases. Germline V gene lookup returns CDR1 MGHRA and CDR2 YSYEKL. CDR3 in DNA: TGCGCCAGCAGCCACGACAAAAATGAGCAGTTCTTC. Encoded protein: CASSHDKNEQFF.

The rearrangement uses TRBV6-5 and TRBJ2-1; TRBD1 is a possible D gene (6 bases). V lost 4 bases to trimming and J lost 10 bases, with 11 bases between them. The CDR3 is made up of 12 amino acids. Germline V gene lookup returns CDR1 MNHEY and CDR2 SVGAGI. This CDR3 reads CASSLQGYEQFF. For the CDR3, the DNA is TGTGCCAGCAGTTTACAGGGATACGAGCAGTTCTTC.

The rearrangement uses TRBV18 and TRBJ1-2; maybe TRBD1 (5 bases). The ends were cut back, 5 bases at V and 6 bases at J, with 16 bases in the middle. CDR3 size: 14 residues. CDR1 KGHSH and CDR2 LQKENI come from the germline V gene. The CDR3 is CASSSDTGRDGYTF. The DNA for the CDR3 is TGTGCCAGCTCATCGGATACAGGCCGGGATGGCTACACCTTC.

The genes are TRBV6-5 and TRBJ1-5; no clear D gene. Germline V CDR1 and CDR2: MNHEY, SVGAGI. V gave up 6 bases and J gave up 0 bases, with 6 bases separating them. The CDR3 spans 13 residues. The CDR3 region is CASRSYSNQPQHF. CDR3 in DNA: TGTGCCAGCAGGAGCTATAGCAATCAGCCCCAGCATTTT.

The chain combines TRBV5-4 with TRBJ2-2; D possibly corresponds to TRBD2 (5 bases). Trimming cost V 0 bases and J 0 bases, with 12 bases left between them. This CDR3 contains 17 residues. CDR1 and CDR2 (germline): SGHNT, YYREEE (reference sequence). Here the CDR3 DNA reads TGTGCCAGCAGCTTGGGGAGGATGAGGGCGAACACCGGGGAGCTGTTTTTT. This codes for CASSLGRMRANTGELFF.